The rows below give T cell receptor beta chains drawn from one sample of a study of blood T cell repertoires in COVID-19. This table comes from immunoSEQ multiplex PCR, and its TCRdb copy is limited to in-frame clones, with some not included. The repertoire holds roughly 180,000 clones, with roughly 81% as singletons. The material sequenced was peripheral blood. These receptors came from a man in his forties who had recovered from COVID-19. CDR3s include the opening cysteine and the closing phenylalanine or tryptophan. D genes are given only for firm matches. Not every row has a clone size; where given, it reads once, few, many or a size class.

D	V	size	J	CDR3	DNA
NA	TRBV27	few	TRBJ1-5	CASSPQGSNQPQHF	TGTGCCAGCAGTCCACAGGGAAGCAATCAGCCCCAGCATTTT
NA	TRBV2	NA	TRBJ1-1	CASSESVANTEAFF	TGTGCCAGCAGTGAAAGCGTCGCAAACACTGAAGCTTTCTTT
TRBD2	TRBV7-6	once	TRBJ2-1	CASSHWTAGLAGDNEQFF	TGTGCCAGCAGCCACTGGACTGCTGGACTAGCGGGGGACAATGAGCAGTTCTTC
NA	TRBV30	NA	TRBJ2-4	CAWGSGEDIQYF	TGTGCCTGGGGGTCCGGGGAGGACATTCAGTACTTC
NA	TRBV6-5	few	TRBJ2-7	CASSSTGSYEQYF	TGTGCCAGCAGCTCTACCGGGAGCTACGAGCAGTACTTC
NA	TRBV5-6	NA	TRBJ2-2	CASSPPRSNTGELFF	TGTGCCAGCAGCCCCCCTAGATCCAACACCGGGGAGCTGTTTTTT
NA	TRBV11-1	NA	TRBJ1-5	CASSLAGGNQPQHF	TGTGCCAGCAGCTTAGCTGGGGGGAATCAGCCCCAGCATTTT
NA	TRBV7-9	once	TRBJ2-7	CASSLTWQRGGRDEQYF	TGTGCCAGCAGCCTAACCTGGCAGAGGGGGGGCAGGGACGAGCAGTACTTC
TRBD1	TRBV24-1	NA	TRBJ2-7	CATSERDRVSYEQYF	TGTGCCACCAGTGAGCGGGACAGGGTTTCCTACGAGCAGTACTTC
NA	TRBV9	once	TRBJ2-5	CASSVGGEETQYF	TGTGCCAGCAGCGTAGGCGGAGAAGAGACCCAGTACTTC
TRBD1	TRBV6-6	NA	TRBJ1-2	CASRATGARDYGYTF	TGTGCCAGCAGAGCAACAGGGGCCAGGGACTATGGCTACACCTTC
TRBD1	TRBV4-1	NA	TRBJ1-5	CASSQGIRGDRHQPQHF	TGCGCCAGCAGCCAAGGAATTAGGGGGGACAGGCATCAGCCCCAGCATTTT
TRBD1	TRBV9	NA	TRBJ1-5	CASSLTGATHQPQHF	TGTGCCAGCAGCCTGACAGGGGCGACTCATCAGCCCCAGCATTTT